Listed below are T cell receptor beta chains from one sample, sequenced in a study of blood T cell repertoires in COVID-19. Using immunoSEQ multiplex PCR, the repertoire was profiled, and TCRdb retains in-frame clones only, with some absent. The data show tens of thousands of clones, about 87% seen once. Sample: peripheral blood. These receptors all stem from a human donor with active COVID-19. The donor label of this sample is uncertain. The conserved cysteine and the conserved F or W are not part of the CDR3 here.

>TRBJ1-2|TRBV25-1|13
ASSENRGPGYGYT
>TRBJ2-2|TRBV9|14
ASSLQPGLHTGELF
>TRBJ2-1|TRBV7-6|13
ASSLGPSLYNEQF
>TRBJ2-2|TRBV5-1|14
ASSLAGGLGTGELF
>TRBJ1-5|TRBV7-2|15
ASSIESLRYSNQPQH
>TRBJ1-5|TRBV5-5|14
ASSLDRGGLNQPQH
>TRBJ1-6|TRBV19|14
ASTLTGITYNSPLH
>TRBJ2-7|TRBV7-2|12
ASSSGVVLLKQY
>TRBJ2-1|TRBV12-3/TRBV12-4|11
ASSLSSNNEQF
>TRBJ2-2|TRBV6-5|10
ASSYLAGELF
>TRBJ1-1|TRBV27|13
ASSLKAGGISEAF
>TRBJ2-2|TRBV19|14
ASSIDPGGPTGELF
>TRBJ2-3|TRBV9|16
ASSVVPGLATSTDTQY
>TRBJ2-1|TRBV24-1|14
ATSDSLAGEHNEQF
>TRBJ1-6|TRBV27|14
ASSYEWRRGRSPLH
>TRBJ2-2|TRBV6-6|12
ASRTSGGTGELF
>TRBJ1-4|TRBV14|12
ASSRLGGSEKLF
>TRBJ1-1|TRBV5-1|13
ASSLRQFGSTEAF
>TRBJ1-5|TRBV2|11
ASSGQTNQPQH
>TRBJ1-6|TRBV14|14
ASSQVVGHKNSPLH
>TRBJ2-5|TRBV28|12
ASSSFDSLGTQY
>TRBJ2-7|TRBV27|12
ASSFDRAAYEQY
>TRBJ2-1|TRBV18|13
ASSPRTGILNEQF
>TRBJ1-1|TRBV5-5|11
ASTTDRVDEAF
>TRBJ2-1|TRBV19|12
ASSIHGLVYEQF
>TRBJ2-7|TRBV7-8|12
ASSVGTGNYEQY
>TRBJ1-4|TRBV9|12
ASSVASGFEKLF
>TRBJ1-4|TRBV2|12
ASSRTGPPEKLF
>TRBJ2-7|TRBV29-1|11
SVVTSGLYEQY
>TRBJ2-1|TRBV20-1|12
SASGATTYNEQF
>TRBJ2-7|TRBV9|13
ASSVDPGATDEQY
>TRBJ2-7|TRBV4-3|13
ASSQELAVSYEQY
>TRBJ2-7|TRBV27|14
ASSERSGTYSYEQY
>TRBJ2-1|TRBV5-1|13
ASSATGTSLNEQF
>TRBJ1-5|TRBV5-1|13
ASSEQTGQGQPQH